The 28 T cell receptor beta chains below come from one sample, sequenced in a study of neoadjuvant anti-PD-1 for oral cavity cancer. As to time point: after neoadjuvant nivolumab, at surgical resection. Method: immunoSEQ multiplex PCR; TCRdb's copy keeps in-frame clones and lacks some. Among some 9,800 clones listed, 50% to 70% were seen once. The specimen was PBMCs, collected after nivolumab (anti-PD-1) treatment. The origin of the receptors is a person aged 35 to 85 with oral cavity squamous cell carcinoma.

This clone has only a few counts. The chain joins TRBV27 to TRBJ1-1; no clear D gene. V shed 2 bases and J shed 1 base, with 5 bases lying between them. In germline, CDR1 is MNHEY, CDR2 SMNVEV (reference sequence). The CDR3 covers 13 residues. The CDR3 nucleotides read TGTGCCAGCAGTTTAGTGGAGAACACTGAAGCTTTCTTT. Amino acids: CASSLVENTEAFF.

The chain couples TRBV19 to TRBJ1-1; the match to TRBD1 covers 10 bases. The V segment lost 2 bases and the J segment 7 bases; nucleotides outside the gene matches: 7. The germline V gene has CDR1 LNHDA and CDR2 SQIVND (reference sequence). The CDR3 has 15 amino acids. CDR3 coding DNA: TGTGCCAGTAGTATACCCGGGACAGGGGCCGGTGAAGCTTTCTTT. It encodes CASSIPGTGAGEAFF.

This chain uses TRBV6-5 with TRBJ1-5; D perhaps matches TRBD1 (5 bases). Germline CDR1 MNHEY, CDR2 SVGAGI. The V end lost 6 bases, the J end lost 3 bases, and 9 bases lay between the germline ends. This CDR3 comprises 13 residues. The CDR3 spells CASRGRDNQPQHF. The CDR3, as DNA: TGTGCCAGCAGGGGACGGGACAATCAGCCCCAGCATTTT.

The genes are TRBV5-4 and TRBJ2-2; TRBD1 aligns across 11 bases. CDR3 size: 19 residues. Unmatched junction bases numbered 12, after V lost 2 bases and J lost 3 bases. In germline, CDR1 is SGHNT, CDR2 YYREEE (reference sequence). CDR3 nucleotides: TGTGCCAGCAGCTTACGGACAGGGGGCGCGCCTCGGGACACCGGGGAGCTGTTTTTT. Protein: CASSLRTGGAPRDTGELFF.

Only a few counts were recorded for this clone. The chain uses TRBV4-1 and TRBJ2-6, with D unresolved. Germline CDR1 is MGHRA and CDR2 is YSYEKL. The length of the CDR3 is 17 residues. Trimming shortened V by 0 bases and J by 0 bases, and 9 bases separated the two germline ends. CDR3 loop: CASSQDVGYSGANVLTF. In DNA, the CDR3 is TGCGCCAGCAGCCAAGATGTGGGCTACTCTGGGGCCAACGTCCTGACTTTC.

The CDR3 sequence is CASSDWSGPYTDTQYF. For the CDR3, the DNA is TGCGCCAGCAGTGACTGGAGCGGCCCCTACACAGATACGCAGTATTTT. The chain couples TRBV10-1 to TRBJ2-3; TRBD2 is a possible D gene (5 bases). Germline CDR1 and CDR2: WNHNN and SYGVQD (reference sequence). This CDR3 comprises 16 residues. V gave up 3 bases and J gave up 2 bases, with 15 bases separating them.

The chain links TRBV29-1 to TRBJ1-2; a weak D match, TRBD1 (6 bases). CDR3 length equals 14 residues. The V end was cut by 6 bases, the J end by 8 bases, with 22 bases between. The germline gives CDR1 SQVTM, CDR2 ANQGSEA. For the CDR3, the DNA is TGCAGCGTCACCCGCCCGGGGGGGCTGGGCGGCTACACCTTC. Translated: CSVTRPGGLGGYTF. Using reference TRBV29-1 and TRBJ1-2 for the parts outside the CDR3, the full variable domain is SAVISQKPSRDICQRGTSLTIQCQVDSQVTMMFWYRQQPGQSLTLIATANQGSEATYESGFVIDKFPISRPNLTFSTLTVSNMSPEDSSIYLCSVTRPGGLGGYTFGSGTRLTVV.

A few counts support this clone. CDR3 bases: TGTGCCAGCAGCTTGCCCCTATCCTACGAGCAGTACTTC. The encoded protein is CASSLPLSYEQYF. The J gene is TRBJ2-7, the V gene TRBV5-6; the D is unclear. The CDR3 runs to 13 residues. Germline V gene sequence: CDR1 SGHDT, CDR2 YYEEEE. V lost 1 base and J 1 base, leaving 6 bases between the germline ends.

This clone showed up just a few times. The V call is TRBV2, the J call TRBJ2-2; D possibly corresponds to TRBD1 (7 bases). V gave up 4 bases and J gave up 8 bases, with 14 bases separating them. The CDR3 covers 14 residues. CDR1 is SNHLY and CDR2 is FYNNEI in the germline V gene. CDR3 sequence (DNA): TGTGCCAGCAGTGGCGGTCAGGGGGGAGGGGAGCTGTTTTTT. Its protein is CASSGGQGGGELFF.

V is TRBV11-2 and J is TRBJ2-7, with 8 bases identical to TRBD1. The CDR3 extends over 16 amino acids. Trimming removed 5 bases from V and 6 bases from J; junction bases left unmatched: 15. Germline CDR1 and CDR2: SGHAT and FQNNGV. The CDR3 bases are TGTGCCAGCAGCCTGGGGACAGGATTAAGGTTGAGCGAGCAGTACTTC. This translates into CASSLGTGLRLSEQYF.

For the CDR3, the DNA is TGTGCCAGCAGTCTCGGACTAGCGGGAGGGCTGGGCGAGACCCAGTACTTC. Amino acid sequence: CASSLGLAGGLGETQYF. The rearrangement joins TRBV28 to TRBJ2-5; 15 nucleotides match TRBD2. This CDR3 contains 17 residues. Trimming took 5 bases from V and 5 from J; bases not matched to a gene: 9. Germline CDR1 MDHEN, CDR2 SYDVKM.

This clone came up once. This chain links TRBV15 with TRBJ1-2; D unresolved. The CDR3 is 14 amino acids. The germline gives CDR1 LNHNV, CDR2 YYDKDF (reference sequence). The V gene lost 0 bases and the J gene lost 12 bases, with 17 bases spanning the gap. The CDR3 loop reads CATSRDLGEFRDTF. Here the CDR3 DNA reads TGTGCCACCAGCAGAGATTTAGGAGAGTTTCGGGACACCTTC.

The V gene is TRBV7-2, the J gene TRBJ2-1; tentatively, D is TRBD2 (6 bases). V lost 1 base and J lost 7, with 17 bases in between. This CDR3 spans 16 amino acids. Looked up from germline, CDR1 is SGHTA and CDR2 is FQGNSA. CDR3 DNA: TGTGCCAGCAGCTTAGAGCCTGGAGATGGACTAAATGAGCAGTTCTTC. Protein sequence: CASSLEPGDGLNEQFF.

V and J are TRBV5-4 and TRBJ2-2; D remains ambiguous. Germline V gives CDR1 SGHNT, CDR2 YYREEE (reference sequence). CDR3 length: 17 residues. The ends were cut back, 5 bases at V and 0 bases at J, with 17 bases in the middle. In DNA form, the CDR3 reads TGTGCCAGCAGTCTGGGCTGGGCCTCTACGAACACCGGGGAGCTGTTTTTT. Amino acid sequence: CASSLGWASTNTGELFF.

CDR3 bases: TGTGCCAGCAGCCGAGGGGGCTCCAATCAGCCCCAGCATTTT. It is translated as CASSRGGSNQPQHF. The chain has TRBV5-4 and TRBJ1-5; 7 positions match TRBD1. Germline V gene lookup returns CDR1 SGHNT and CDR2 YYREEE (reference sequence). The V segment lost 4 bases and the J segment 3 bases; nucleotides outside the gene matches: 4. The CDR3 contains 14 residues.

Remarks on this clone: Additional DNA sequences in this sample encode the identical CDR3. The V and J genes are TRBV6-5 and TRBJ2-6; D gene unclear. Trimming cost V 6 bases and J 1 base, with 7 bases left between them. The CDR3 has 14 amino acids. Germline CDR1 and CDR2: MNHEY and SVGAGI. Written as DNA, the CDR3 is TGTGCCAGCAGGGTTGGTTCTGGGGCCAACGTCCTGACTTTC. This encodes CASRVGSGANVLTF.

This clone showed up just a few times. This rearrangement joins TRBV2 to TRBJ1-1; 7 bases map to TRBD1. Germline V gene sequence: CDR1 SNHLY, CDR2 FYNNEI. This CDR3 contains 15 residues. The junction had 7 bases not matched to a gene; V was cut back by 6 bases and J by 0 bases. The CDR3 reads CASRVLQGLNTEAFF. The DNA for the CDR3 is TGTGCCAGCAGGGTATTACAGGGGTTGAACACTGAAGCTTTCTTT.

The rearrangement joins TRBV6-1 to TRBJ1-1; TRBD1 matches at 7 bases. V shed 6 bases and J 1 base; nucleotides not matched to a gene: 5. The germline V gene encodes CDR1 MNHNS and CDR2 SASEGT. The CDR3 consists of 14 residues. The CDR3, as DNA: TGTGCCAGCAGCAGGGGGGACCCGAACACTGAAGCTTTCTTT. This sequence encodes CASSRGDPNTEAFF.

The rearrangement joins TRBV7-9 to TRBJ1-1; D is ambiguous. V was pared by 8 bases and J by 5 bases, with 12 bases between. The CDR3 contains 12 residues. Germline V lookup: CDR1 SEHNR, CDR2 FQNEAQ (reference sequence). Here the CDR3 reads CASGAMVTEAFF. The DNA for the CDR3 is TGTGCCAGCGGAGCGATGGTAACTGAAGCTTTCTTT.

This chain connects TRBV5-1 to TRBJ1-3, with D maybe TRBD1 (6 bases). The CDR3 is made up of 15 amino acids. Between the trimmed V and J ends, which lost 0 bases and 7 bases, there was a span of 14 bases. CDR1 SGHRS and CDR2 YFSETQ come from the germline V gene. CDR3 nucleotide sequence: TGCGCCAGCAGCTTGGCGGGGACAAGGGAGAACACCATATATTTT. Residues: CASSLAGTRENTIYF.

This clone was picked up one time. The chain is built from TRBV4-2 and TRBJ2-5; 11 bases map to TRBD2. V was clipped by 0 bases and J by 5 bases; unmatched bases: 20. The germline CDR1 and CDR2 sequences are LGHNA and YNFKEQ. This CDR3 has 21 residues. The CDR3, as DNA: TGTGCCAGCAGCCAAGAAAGAGGGCTAGCGGGAGGATTACAAAGTGGGGAGACCCAGTACTTC. Encoded protein: CASSQERGLAGGLQSGETQYF.

In this sample, this clone turned up once. This chain uses TRBV9 with TRBJ2-1; 7 nucleotides match TRBD2. Germline CDR1 SGDLS, CDR2 YYNGEE. CDR3 length equals 15 residues. Trimming at V came to 3 bases and at J to 6 bases, leaving 9 bases not matched to a gene. CDR3 residues: CASSAQGGSTNEQFF. DNA of the CDR3: TGTGCCAGCAGCGCCCAGGGAGGGAGTACCAATGAGCAGTTCTTC.

The rearrangement uses TRBV9 and TRBJ2-1; D might be TRBD2 (6 bases). V lost 7 bases and J 4 bases, leaving 15 bases between the germline ends. From germline, CDR1 is SGDLS and CDR2 YYNGEE. CDR3 size: 14 residues. The CDR3 DNA reads as TGTGCCAGCGGCCCCGGGACTCTTTACAATGAGCAGTTCTTC. Protein: CASGPGTLYNEQFF.

The chain joins TRBV19 to TRBJ1-3; no definite D call. This CDR3 has 16 residues. Trimming cost V 8 bases and J 0 bases, with 17 bases left between them. Germline V lookup: CDR1 LNHDA, CDR2 SQIVND (reference sequence). In DNA form, the CDR3 reads TGTGCCAGTGTCCCCTCCGCCGGCCACTCTGGAAACACCATATATTTT. It is translated as CASVPSAGHSGNTIYF. Together with reference TRBV19 and TRBJ1-3, the CDR3 gives the full variable domain: DGGITQSPKYLFRKEGQNVTLSCEQNLNHDAMYWYRQDPGQGLRLIYYSQIVNDFQKGDIAEGYSVSREKKESFPLTVTSAQKNPTAFYLCASVPSAGHSGNTIYFGEGSWLTVV.

The V call is TRBV27, the J call TRBJ2-7, with 7 bases matching TRBD2. The CDR3 runs 14 residues. The V gene end was trimmed by 5 bases and the J gene end by 4 bases; junction bases not matched to a gene: 8. Germline CDR1 is MNHEY and CDR2 is SMNVEV (reference sequence). The CDR3 sequence is CASSTSSGIYEQYF. CDR3 sequence (DNA): TGTGCCAGCAGTACGTCTAGCGGTATTTACGAGCAGTACTTC.

The genes are TRBV5-4 and TRBJ1-5; no reliable D call. V was clipped by 4 bases and J by 4 bases, with 15 bases between them. Per germline, CDR1 SGHNT and CDR2 YYREEE (reference sequence). The CDR3 is 15 residues long. The CDR3 DNA reads TGTGCCAGCAGCACCCTGGACTTACCAAATCAGCCCCAGCATTTT. This gives the protein CASSTLDLPNQPQHF.

This rearrangement joins TRBV6-5 to TRBJ2-3; TRBD1 is a possible D gene (5 bases). Germline V gene lookup returns CDR1 MNHEY and CDR2 SVGAGI. The CDR3 has 15 residues. Trimming removed 6 bases at V and 1 base at J, with 14 bases between. The CDR3 is CASRETNRRTDTQYF. CDR3 in DNA: TGTGCCAGCAGGGAGACCAACAGGCGCACAGATACGCAGTATTTT.

This clone was seen only a few times. The rearrangement uses TRBV2 and TRBJ2-5; D possibly corresponds to TRBD1 (6 bases). Trimming removed 0 bases from V and 3 bases from J, with 11 bases in between. Germline loops: CDR1 SNHLY, CDR2 FYNNEI. The CDR3 is made up of 15 amino acids. The CDR3 bases are TGTGCCAGCAGTGAAGCAAGGACAGAAAAAGAGACCCAGTACTTC. This gives the protein CASSEARTEKETQYF.